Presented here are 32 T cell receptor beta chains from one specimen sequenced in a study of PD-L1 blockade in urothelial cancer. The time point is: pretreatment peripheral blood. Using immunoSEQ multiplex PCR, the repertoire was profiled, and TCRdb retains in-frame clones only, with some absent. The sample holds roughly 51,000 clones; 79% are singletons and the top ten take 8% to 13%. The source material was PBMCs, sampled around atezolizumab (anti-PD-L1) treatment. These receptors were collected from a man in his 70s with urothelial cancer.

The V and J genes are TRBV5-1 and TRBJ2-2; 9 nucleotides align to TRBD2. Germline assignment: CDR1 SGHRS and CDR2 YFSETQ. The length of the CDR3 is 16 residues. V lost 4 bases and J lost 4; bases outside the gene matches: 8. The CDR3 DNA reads TGCGCCAGCAGCCCCTTTAGCGGGGGCGGCACCGGGGAGCTGTTTTTT. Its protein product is CASSPFSGGGTGELFF.

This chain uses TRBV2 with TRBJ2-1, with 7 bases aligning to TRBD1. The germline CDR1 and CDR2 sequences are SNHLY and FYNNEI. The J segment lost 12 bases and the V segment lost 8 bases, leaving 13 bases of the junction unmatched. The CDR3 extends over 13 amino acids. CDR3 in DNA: TGTGCCAGCGGACTCCTGACAGGGTCTCGGCAGTTCTTC. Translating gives CASGLLTGSRQFF. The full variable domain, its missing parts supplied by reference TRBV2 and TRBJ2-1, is EPEVTQTPSHQVTQMGQEVILRCVPISNHLYFYWYRQILGQKVEFLVSFYNNEISEKSEIFDDQFSVERPDGSNFTLKIRSTKLEDSAMYFCASGLLTGSRQFFGPGTRLTVL.

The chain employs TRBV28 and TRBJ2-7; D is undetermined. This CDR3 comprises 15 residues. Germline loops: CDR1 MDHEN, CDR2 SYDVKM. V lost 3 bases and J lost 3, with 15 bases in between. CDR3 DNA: TGTGCCAGCAGTTTCCCACCCACCAACAGCTACGAGCAGTACTTC. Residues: CASSFPPTNSYEQYF. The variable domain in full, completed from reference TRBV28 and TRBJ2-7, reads DVKVTQSSRYLVKRTGEKVFLECVQDMDHENMFWYRQDPGLGLRLIYFSYDVKMKEKGDIPEGYSVSREKKERFSLILESASTNQTSMYLCASSFPPTNSYEQYFGPGTRLTVT.

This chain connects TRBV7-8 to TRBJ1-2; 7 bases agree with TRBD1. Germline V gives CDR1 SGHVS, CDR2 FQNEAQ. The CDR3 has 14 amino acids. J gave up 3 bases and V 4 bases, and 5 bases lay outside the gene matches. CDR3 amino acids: CASSSSGGDYGYTF. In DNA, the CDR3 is TGTGCCAGCAGCTCCTCAGGGGGTGACTATGGCTACACCTTC.

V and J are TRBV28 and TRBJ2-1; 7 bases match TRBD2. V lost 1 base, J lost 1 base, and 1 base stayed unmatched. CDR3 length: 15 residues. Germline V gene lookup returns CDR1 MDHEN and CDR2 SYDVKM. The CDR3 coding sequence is TGTGCCAGCAGTTTATTGCGGGAGTCCTACAATGAGCAGTTCTTC. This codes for CASSLLRESYNEQFF.

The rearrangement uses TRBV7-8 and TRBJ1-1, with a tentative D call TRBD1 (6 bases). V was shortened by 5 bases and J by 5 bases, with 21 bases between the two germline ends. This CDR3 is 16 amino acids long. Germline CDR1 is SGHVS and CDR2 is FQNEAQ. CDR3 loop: CASSPRVGTGRTEAFF. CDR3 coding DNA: TGTGCCAGCAGCCCTCGGGTCGGAACAGGGCGGACTGAAGCTTTCTTT.

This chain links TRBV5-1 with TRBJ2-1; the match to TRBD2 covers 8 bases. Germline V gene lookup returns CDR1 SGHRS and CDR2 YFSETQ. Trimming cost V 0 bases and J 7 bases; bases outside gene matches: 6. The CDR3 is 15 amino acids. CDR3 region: CASSLAGGDRNEQFF. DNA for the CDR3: TGCGCCAGCAGCTTGGCCGGGGGGGATAGGAATGAGCAGTTCTTC.

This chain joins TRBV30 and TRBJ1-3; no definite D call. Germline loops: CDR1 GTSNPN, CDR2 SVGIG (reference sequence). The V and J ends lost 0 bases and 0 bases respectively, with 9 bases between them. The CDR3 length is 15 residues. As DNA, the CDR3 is TGTGCCTGGAGTGTACCCGCGAGCTCTGGAAACACCATATATTTT. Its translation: CAWSVPASSGNTIYF.

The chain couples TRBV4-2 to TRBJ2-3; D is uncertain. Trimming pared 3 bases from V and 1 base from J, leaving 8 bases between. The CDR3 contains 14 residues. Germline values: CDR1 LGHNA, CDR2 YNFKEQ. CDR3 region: CASSHAPGTDTQYF. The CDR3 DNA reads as TGTGCCAGCAGCCACGCGCCTGGCACAGATACGCAGTATTTT.

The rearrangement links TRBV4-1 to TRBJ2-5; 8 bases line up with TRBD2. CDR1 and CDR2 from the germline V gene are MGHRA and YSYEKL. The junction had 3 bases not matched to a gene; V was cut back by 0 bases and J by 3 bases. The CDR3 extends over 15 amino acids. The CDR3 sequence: CASSQEAGREETQYF. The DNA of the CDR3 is TGCGCCAGCAGCCAAGAGGCCGGGAGGGAAGAGACCCAGTACTTC.

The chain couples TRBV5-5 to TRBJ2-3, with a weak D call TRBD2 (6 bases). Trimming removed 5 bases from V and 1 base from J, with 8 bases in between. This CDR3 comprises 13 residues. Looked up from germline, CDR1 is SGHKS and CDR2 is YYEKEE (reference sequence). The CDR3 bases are TGTGCCAGCAGGTCTAGCGGCACAGATACGCAGTATTTT. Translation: CASRSSGTDTQYF.

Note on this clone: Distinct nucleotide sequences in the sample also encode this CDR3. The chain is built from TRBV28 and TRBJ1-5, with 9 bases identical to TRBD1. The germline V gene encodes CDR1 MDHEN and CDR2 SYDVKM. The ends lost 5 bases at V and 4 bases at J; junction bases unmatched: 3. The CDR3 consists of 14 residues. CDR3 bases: TGTGCCAGCAGTCTTGGACAGGGGAATCAGCCCCAGCATTTT. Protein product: CASSLGQGNQPQHF.

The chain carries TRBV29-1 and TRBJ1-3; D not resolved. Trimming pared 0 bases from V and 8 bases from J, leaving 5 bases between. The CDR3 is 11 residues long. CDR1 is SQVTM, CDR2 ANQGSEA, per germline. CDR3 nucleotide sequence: TGCAGCGTTGAAGATAGAGACACCATATATTTT. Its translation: CSVEDRDTIYF.

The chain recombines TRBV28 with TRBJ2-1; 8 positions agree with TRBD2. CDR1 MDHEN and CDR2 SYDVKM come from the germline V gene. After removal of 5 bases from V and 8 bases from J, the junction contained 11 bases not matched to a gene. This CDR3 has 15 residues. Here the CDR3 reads CASSTSGSFLYEQFF. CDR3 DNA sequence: TGTGCCAGCAGTACGAGCGGGAGTTTTCTGTATGAGCAGTTCTTC. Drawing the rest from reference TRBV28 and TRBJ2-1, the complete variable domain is DVKVTQSSRYLVKRTGEKVFLECVQDMDHENMFWYRQDPGLGLRLIYFSYDVKMKEKGDIPEGYSVSREKKERFSLILESASTNQTSMYLCASSTSGSFLYEQFFGPGTRLTVL.

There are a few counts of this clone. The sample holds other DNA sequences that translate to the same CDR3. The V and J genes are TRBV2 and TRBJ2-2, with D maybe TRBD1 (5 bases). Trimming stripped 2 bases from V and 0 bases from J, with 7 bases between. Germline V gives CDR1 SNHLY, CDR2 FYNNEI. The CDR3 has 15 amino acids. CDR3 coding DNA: TGTGCCAGCAGTGAAATCAGGGCGAACACCGGGGAGCTGTTTTTT. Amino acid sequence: CASSEIRANTGELFF.

The CDR3 DNA is TGCGCCAGCAGAGGGCAGGGGGGCGCCGGGGAGCTGTTTTTT. Translation gives CASRGQGGAGELFF. The V and J genes are TRBV10-2 and TRBJ2-2; D may be TRBD1 (7 bases). Trimming left V 6 bases short and J 6 bases short, with 14 bases between. The CDR3 has 14 residues. Germline CDR1 reads WSHSY; CDR2 reads SAAADI.

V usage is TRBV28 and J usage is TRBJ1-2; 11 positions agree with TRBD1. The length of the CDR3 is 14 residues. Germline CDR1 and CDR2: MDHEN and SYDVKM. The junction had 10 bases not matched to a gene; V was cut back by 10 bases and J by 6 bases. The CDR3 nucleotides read TGTGCCACCCATTATTCGGGACAGGGGGATGGCTACACCTTC. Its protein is CATHYSGQGDGYTF.

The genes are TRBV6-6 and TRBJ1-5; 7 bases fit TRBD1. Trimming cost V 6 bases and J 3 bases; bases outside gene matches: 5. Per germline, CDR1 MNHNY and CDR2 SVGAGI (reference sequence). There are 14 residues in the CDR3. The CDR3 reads CASSWDSFNQPQHF. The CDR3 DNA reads TGTGCCAGCAGCTGGGACAGCTTCAATCAGCCCCAGCATTTT.

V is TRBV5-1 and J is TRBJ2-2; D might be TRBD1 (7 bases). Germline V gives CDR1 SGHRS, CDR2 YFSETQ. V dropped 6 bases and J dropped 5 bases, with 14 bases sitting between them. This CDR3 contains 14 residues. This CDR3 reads CASTIQGGTGELFF. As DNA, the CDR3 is TGCGCCAGCACAATCCAGGGGGGAACCGGGGAGCTGTTTTTT.

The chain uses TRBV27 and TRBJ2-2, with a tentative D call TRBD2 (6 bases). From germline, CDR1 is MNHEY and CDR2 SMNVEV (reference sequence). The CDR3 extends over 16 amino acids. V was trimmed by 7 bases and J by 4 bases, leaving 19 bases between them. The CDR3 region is CASTNPGSLGTGELFF. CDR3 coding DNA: TGTGCCAGCACTAATCCCGGGAGTTTGGGCACCGGGGAGCTGTTTTTT.

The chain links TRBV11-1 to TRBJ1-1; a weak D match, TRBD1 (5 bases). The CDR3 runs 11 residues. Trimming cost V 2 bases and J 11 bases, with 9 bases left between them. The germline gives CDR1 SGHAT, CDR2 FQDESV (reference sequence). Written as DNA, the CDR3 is TGTGCCAGCAGCTTAACGACAGACGCTTTCTTT. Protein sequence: CASSLTTDAFF.

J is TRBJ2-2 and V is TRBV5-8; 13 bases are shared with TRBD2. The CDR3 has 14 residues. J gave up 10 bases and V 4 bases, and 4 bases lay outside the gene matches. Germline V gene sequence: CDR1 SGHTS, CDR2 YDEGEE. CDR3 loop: CASSNGLAGAELFF. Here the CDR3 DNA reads TGTGCCAGCAGCAACGGACTAGCGGGAGCGGAGCTGTTTTTT.

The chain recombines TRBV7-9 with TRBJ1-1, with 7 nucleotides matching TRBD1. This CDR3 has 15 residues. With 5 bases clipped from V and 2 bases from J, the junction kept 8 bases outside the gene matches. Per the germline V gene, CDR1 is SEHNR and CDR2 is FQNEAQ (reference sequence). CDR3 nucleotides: TGTGCCAGCAGCGCCCGTACAGGGGCTAACACTGAAGCTTTCTTT. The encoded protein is CASSARTGANTEAFF.

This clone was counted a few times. The CDR3 DNA reads TGTGCCAGCAGCTCGGACAGTCAAGAGACCCAGTACTTC. Amino acids: CASSSDSQETQYF. V is TRBV7-9 and J is TRBJ2-5, with D maybe TRBD1 (6 bases). Germline V gives CDR1 SEHNR, CDR2 FQNEAQ (reference sequence). V lost 4 bases to trimming and J lost 2 bases, with 8 bases between them. The CDR3 loop spans 13 amino acids.

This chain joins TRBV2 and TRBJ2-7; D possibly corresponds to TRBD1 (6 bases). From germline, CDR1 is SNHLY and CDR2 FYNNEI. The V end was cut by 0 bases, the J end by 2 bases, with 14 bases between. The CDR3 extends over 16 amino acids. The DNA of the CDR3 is TGTGCCAGCAGTGAAGCGCTCGGGCAGGGGCCCTACGAGCAGTACTTC. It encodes CASSEALGQGPYEQYF.

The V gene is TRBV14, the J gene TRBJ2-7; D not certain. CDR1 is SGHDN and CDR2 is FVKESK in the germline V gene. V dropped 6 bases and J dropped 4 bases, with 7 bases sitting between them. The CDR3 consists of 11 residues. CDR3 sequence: CASSSVYEQYF. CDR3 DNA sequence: TGTGCCAGCAGTTCAGTATACGAGCAGTACTTC.

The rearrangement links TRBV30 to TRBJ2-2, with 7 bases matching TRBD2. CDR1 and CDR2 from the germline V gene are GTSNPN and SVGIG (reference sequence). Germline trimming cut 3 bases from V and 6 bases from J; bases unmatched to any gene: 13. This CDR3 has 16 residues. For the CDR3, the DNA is TGTGCCTGGAGCCAACGGGACTACCAGGGCCCCGGGGAGCTGTTTTTT. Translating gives CAWSQRDYQGPGELFF.

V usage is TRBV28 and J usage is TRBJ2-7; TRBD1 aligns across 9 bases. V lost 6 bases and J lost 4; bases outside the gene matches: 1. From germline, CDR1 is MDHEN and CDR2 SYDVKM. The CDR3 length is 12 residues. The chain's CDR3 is CASRQGAYEQYF. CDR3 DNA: TGTGCCAGCAGACAGGGGGCGTACGAGCAGTACTTC. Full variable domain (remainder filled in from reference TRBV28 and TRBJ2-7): DVKVTQSSRYLVKRTGEKVFLECVQDMDHENMFWYRQDPGLGLRLIYFSYDVKMKEKGDIPEGYSVSREKKERFSLILESASTNQTSMYLCASRQGAYEQYFGPGTRLTVT.

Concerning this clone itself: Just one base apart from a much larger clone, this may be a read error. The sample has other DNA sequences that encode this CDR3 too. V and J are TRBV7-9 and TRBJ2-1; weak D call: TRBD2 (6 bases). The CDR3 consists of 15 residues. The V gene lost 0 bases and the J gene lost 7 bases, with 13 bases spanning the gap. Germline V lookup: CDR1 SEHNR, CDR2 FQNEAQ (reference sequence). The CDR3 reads CASSLASGRMNEQFF. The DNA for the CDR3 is TGTGCCAGCAGCTTAGCAAGTGGGAGGATGAATGAGCAGTTCTTC.

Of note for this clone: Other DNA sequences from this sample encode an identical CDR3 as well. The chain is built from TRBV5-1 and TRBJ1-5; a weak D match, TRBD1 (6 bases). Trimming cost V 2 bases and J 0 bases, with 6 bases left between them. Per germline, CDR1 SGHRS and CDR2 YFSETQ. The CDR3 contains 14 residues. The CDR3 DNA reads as TGCGCCAGCAGCTTAGGGGGTAGCAATCAGCCCCAGCATTTT. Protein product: CASSLGGSNQPQHF. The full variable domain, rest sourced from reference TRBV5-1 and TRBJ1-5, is KAGVTQTPRYLIKTRGQQVTLSCSPISGHRSVSWYQQTPGQGLQFLFEYFSETQRNKGNFPGRFSGRQFSNSRSEMNVSTLELGDSALYLCASSLGGSNQPQHFGDGTRLSIL.

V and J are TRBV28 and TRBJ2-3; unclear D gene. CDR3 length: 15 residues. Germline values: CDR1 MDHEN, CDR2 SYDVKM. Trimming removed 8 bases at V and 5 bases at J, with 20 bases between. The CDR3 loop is CASLTRPPLGDTQYF. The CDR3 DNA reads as TGTGCCAGCCTGACGAGGCCCCCTTTGGGAGATACGCAGTATTTT.

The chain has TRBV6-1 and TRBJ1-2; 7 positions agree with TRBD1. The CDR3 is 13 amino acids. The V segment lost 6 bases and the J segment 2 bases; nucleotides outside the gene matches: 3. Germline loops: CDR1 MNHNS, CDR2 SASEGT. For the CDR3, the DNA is TGTGCCAGCAGGACAGGGAGGAACTATGGCTACACCTTC. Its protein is CASRTGRNYGYTF.